Listed here is a single T cell receptor (beta chain). CDR3 size: 15 residues. Germline V gives CDR1 LNHDA, CDR2 SQIVND (reference sequence). Trimming shortened V by 1 base and J by 0 bases, and 9 bases separated the two germline ends. Per the original methods: By means of reference gene primer amplification, nucleated cell counts were estimated. Generated by immunoSEQ multiplex PCR, the TCRdb table keeps only in-frame clones and is missing some. Clone size and V and J calls were adopted from that table, with D and trimming inferred from the DNA. The sample records about 140,000 clones, 70% to 80% being singletons. This entry comes from a study of blood T cell repertoires in COVID-19. Overall study context: Acute and convalescent COVID-19 samples came from the United States, Italy and Spain. Sources were T cells, B-cell-depleted T cells, or PBMCs; the material itself was cDNA or gDNA.

The chain is built from TRBV19 and TRBJ1-1, with unresolved D. This sequence originates from a woman aged 45-60 years with active or convalescent COVID-19. The sequenced sample consisted of peripheral blood. The DNA for the CDR3 is TGTGCCAGTAGTATAGGTCCCGGGGTGAACACTGAAGCTTTCTTT. Translating it yields CASSIGPGVNTEAFF.